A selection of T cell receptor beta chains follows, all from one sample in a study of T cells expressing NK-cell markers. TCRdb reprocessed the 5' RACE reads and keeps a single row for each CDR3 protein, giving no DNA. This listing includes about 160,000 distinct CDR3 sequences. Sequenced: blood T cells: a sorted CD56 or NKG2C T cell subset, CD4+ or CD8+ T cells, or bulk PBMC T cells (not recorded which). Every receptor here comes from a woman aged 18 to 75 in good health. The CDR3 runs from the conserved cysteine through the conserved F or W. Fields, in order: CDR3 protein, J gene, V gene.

CASSLNRGGGEKLFF	TRBJ1-4	TRBV2
CSAALAGGVPEQYF	TRBJ2-7	TRBV20-1
CASSVEGGAGVEQFF	TRBJ2-1	TRBV9
CASTGDSNSNQPQHF	TRBJ1-5	TRBV12-3/TRBV12-4
CASSLEIEAAEAFF	TRBJ1-1	TRBV5-1
CASSQNLGQTADEKLFF	TRBJ1-4	TRBV7-8
CASSPPSGGTHEQYF	TRBJ2-7	TRBV12-3/TRBV12-4
CASSPGQGLQNTEAFF	TRBJ1-1	TRBV18
CASSFAGTGTNQPQHF	TRBJ1-5	TRBV7-2
CASTLEFPRTGELFF	TRBJ2-2	TRBV11-2
CASSQQTGFSQPQHF	TRBJ1-5	TRBV4-2
CASSGWGQEKLFF	TRBJ1-4	TRBV19
CSASRPGQINSPLHF	TRBJ1-6	TRBV20-1
CASSPVSGTGLNEKLFF	TRBJ1-4	TRBV18
CSARDTLGASDTQYF	TRBJ2-3	TRBV20-1
CASSYTGSLAFF	TRBJ1-1	TRBV6-5
CASSEAGGKNSYNEQFF	TRBJ2-1	TRBV5-4
CASSDRGQGSNQPQHF	TRBJ1-5	TRBV6-1
CASSGGGTSSPTEQFF	TRBJ2-1	TRBV9
CASRTESSYNSPLHF	TRBJ1-6	TRBV6-1
CASRKKQESSYNEQFF	TRBJ2-1	TRBV6-1
CSARRPDQETQYF	TRBJ2-5	TRBV20-1
CASSVRQGGYEQYF	TRBJ2-7	TRBV9
CASSLALAGSDTQYF	TRBJ2-3	TRBV11-2
CSATTGPKNIQYF	TRBJ2-4	TRBV20-1
CASSERGSGSYNSPLHF	TRBJ1-6	TRBV2
CASSLARESTDTQYF	TRBJ2-3	TRBV5-1
CASSLDPPQDSYEQYF	TRBJ2-7	TRBV5-1
CASSAGQERGDYGYTF	TRBJ1-2	TRBV5-1
CASSPLGGPGGNTIYF	TRBJ1-3	TRBV3-1
CSASIQGYEQYF	TRBJ2-7	TRBV20-1
CASSLSGGRGNQPQHF	TRBJ1-5	TRBV12-3/TRBV12-4
CASSTPSGTVGNEQFF	TRBJ2-1	TRBV9
CASSFLQGGTEAFF	TRBJ1-1	TRBV7-9
CASSRPDQGGAEAFF	TRBJ1-1	TRBV5-1
CASSPGTSYNEQFF	TRBJ2-1	TRBV5-1
CASTPTEASYNEQFF	TRBJ2-1	TRBV6-1
CASSTGQVDSNQPQHF	TRBJ1-5	TRBV5-5
CASSIITSGSRTDTQYF	TRBJ2-3	TRBV5-1
CASRPPGQLNTEAFF	TRBJ1-1	TRBV6-1
CASSQARPSPNEQFF	TRBJ2-1	TRBV3-1